Listed here are 2 T cell receptor beta chains from one sample, sequenced in a study of T cells in Graves' hyperthyroidism and ophthalmopathy. Authors of the study amplified TCR beta CDR3 regions from RNA transcripts. The study used the HTBI primer set for a first-round RT-PCR of the TCR CDR3. TCRdb processed the multiplex PCR reads anew with MiXCR; each CDR3 protein has one entry. The sample consists of about 370,000 distinct CDR3 sequences, nearly 15% of them appearing once. The specimen sequenced was blood. These TCRs come from a woman between 55 and 75 years old with Graves' ophthalmopathy.

Ten or more counts support this clonotype. This chain joins TRBV12-3 or TRBV12-4 and TRBJ1-1; D perhaps matches TRBD1 (5 bases). The CDR3 has 16 residues. V shed 6 bases and J shed 3 bases, with 20 bases lying between them. CDR3 residues: CASSWGGGTGDTEAFF. For the CDR3, the DNA is TGTGCCAGCAGCTGGGGGGGTGGGACGGGTGACACTGAAGCTTTCTTT.

This clonotype occurred many times. This chain uses TRBV20-1 with TRBJ2-3; D tentatively fits TRBD1 or TRBD2 (6 bases each). CDR3 length equals 17 residues. V gave up 6 bases and J gave up 2 bases, with 24 bases separating them. Germline V lookup: CDR1 DFQATT, CDR2 SNEGSKA (reference sequence). CDR3: CSAFMTRARGITDTQYF. CDR3 in DNA: TGCAGTGCCTTTATGACTAGAGCGAGGGGGATCACAGATACGCAGTATTTT.